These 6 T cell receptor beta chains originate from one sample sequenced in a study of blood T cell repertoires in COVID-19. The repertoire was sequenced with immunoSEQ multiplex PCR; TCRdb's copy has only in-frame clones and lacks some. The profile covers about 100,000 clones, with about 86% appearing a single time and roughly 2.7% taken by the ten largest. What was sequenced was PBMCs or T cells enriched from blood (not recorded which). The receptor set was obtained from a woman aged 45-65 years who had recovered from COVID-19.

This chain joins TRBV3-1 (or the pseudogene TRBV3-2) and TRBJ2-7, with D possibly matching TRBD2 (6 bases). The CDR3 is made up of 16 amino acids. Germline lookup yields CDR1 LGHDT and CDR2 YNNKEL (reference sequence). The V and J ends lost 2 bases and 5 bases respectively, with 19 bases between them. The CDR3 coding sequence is TGTGCCAGCAGCCAATTCCCCGGGGGAAATTTCGACGAGCAGTACTTC. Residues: CASSQFPGGNFDEQYF.

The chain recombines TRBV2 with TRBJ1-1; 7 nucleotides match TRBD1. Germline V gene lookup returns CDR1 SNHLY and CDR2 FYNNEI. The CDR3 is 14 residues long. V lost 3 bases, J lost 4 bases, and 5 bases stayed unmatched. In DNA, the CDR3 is TGTGCCAGCAGTGACCAGGGGGGCGGCACTGAAGCTTTCTTT. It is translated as CASSDQGGGTEAFF.

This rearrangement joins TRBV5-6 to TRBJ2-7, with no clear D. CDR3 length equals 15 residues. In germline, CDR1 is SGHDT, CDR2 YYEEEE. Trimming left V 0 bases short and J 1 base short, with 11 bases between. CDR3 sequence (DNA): TGTGCCAGCAGCTTGGGAAGATCCAGATCCTACGAGCAGTACTTC. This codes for CASSLGRSRSYEQYF.

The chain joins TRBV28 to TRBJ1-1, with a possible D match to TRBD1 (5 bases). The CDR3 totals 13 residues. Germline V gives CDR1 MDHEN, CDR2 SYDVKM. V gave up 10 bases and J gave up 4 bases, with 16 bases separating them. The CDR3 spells CATNSAGFTEAFF. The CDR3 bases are TGTGCCACCAACTCGGCAGGGTTCACTGAAGCTTTCTTT.

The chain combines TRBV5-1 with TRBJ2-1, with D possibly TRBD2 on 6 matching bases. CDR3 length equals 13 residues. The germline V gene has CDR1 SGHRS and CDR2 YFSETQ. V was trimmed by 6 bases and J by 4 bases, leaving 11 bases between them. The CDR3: CASTGDFYNEQFF. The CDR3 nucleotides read TGCGCCAGCACCGGGGACTTTTACAATGAGCAGTTCTTC. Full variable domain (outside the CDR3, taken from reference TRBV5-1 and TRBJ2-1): KAGVTQTPRYLIKTRGQQVTLSCSPISGHRSVSWYQQTPGQGLQFLFEYFSETQRNKGNFPGRFSGRQFSNSRSEMNVSTLELGDSALYLCASTGDFYNEQFFGPGTRLTVL.

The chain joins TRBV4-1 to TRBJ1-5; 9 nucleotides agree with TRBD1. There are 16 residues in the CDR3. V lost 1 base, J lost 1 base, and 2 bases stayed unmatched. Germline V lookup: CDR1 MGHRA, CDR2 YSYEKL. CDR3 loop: CASSQVDRGSNQPQHF. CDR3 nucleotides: TGCGCCAGCAGCCAAGTAGACAGGGGGAGCAATCAGCCCCAGCATTTT.